Given below is one T cell receptor (beta chain) in context. This sample was taken from a study of blood T cell repertoires in COVID-19. Looking at the study overall: Donors in the United States, Italy and Spain gave samples during acute or convalescent COVID-19. PBMCs, B-cell-depleted T cells, or T cells were the source of the cDNA or gDNA that made up the material.

The data were produced by immunoSEQ multiplex PCR, yet TCRdb's version contains in-frame clones alone and is incomplete. The top ten hold 2% to 2.5% of the sample, which has approximately 99,000 clones, about 90% seen once. With 0 bases removed from V and 6 bases from J, the gap between germline ends came to 9 bases. Germline lookup yields CDR1 SGHRS and CDR2 YFSETQ. CDR3 length equals 13 residues. This chain links TRBV5-1 with TRBJ1-1; possible D gene TRBD1, 5 bases. The receptor's source is a human donor in a cohort sampled during active COVID-19. Sequencing used peripheral blood. Here the CDR3 DNA reads TGCGCCAGCAGCTTGGGACAGATTCCTGAAGCTTTCTTT. This sequence encodes CASSLGQIPEAFF.